These 12 T cell receptor beta chains were all obtained from the same sample, sequenced in a study of cytomegalovirus exposure and HLA in healthy donors. Researchers ran the PCR with 60 Vbeta and 13 Jbeta primers. The table came from immunoSEQ multiplex PCR; TCRdb's copy has only in-frame clones and leaves some out. The sample carries under 200,000 clones, about 12% recorded once. The sample was PBMCs. These receptors originate from a man between 50 and 59 years old in good health and CMV-seropositive.

This clone has just a few counts. Other nucleotide sequences from this sample produce the same CDR3. The genes are TRBV7-9 and TRBJ1-1; 7 nucleotides match TRBD1. V shed 2 bases, J shed 8 bases, and the junction held 5 bases outside the gene matches. Germline V gene lookup returns CDR1 SEHNR and CDR2 FQNEAQ (reference sequence). The CDR3 is made up of 13 amino acids. The CDR3 loop reads CASSLLRDREAFF. As DNA, the CDR3 is TGTGCCAGCAGCTTACTCCGGGACAGAGAAGCTTTCTTT.

The chain links TRBV7-2 to TRBJ2-7, with a tentative D call TRBD1 (6 bases). The germline gives CDR1 SGHTA, CDR2 FQGNSA. This CDR3 has 13 amino acids. Trimming removed 8 bases at V and 6 bases at J, with 17 bases between. CDR3 residues: CASASQGMSEQYV. Here the CDR3 DNA reads TGTGCCAGCGCAAGTCAGGGGATGAGCGAGCAGTACGTC.

The chain uses TRBV6-4 and TRBJ2-1, with 9 bases aligning to TRBD2. This CDR3 contains 16 residues. Germline V lookup: CDR1 MRHNA, CDR2 SNTAGT. V was clipped by 3 bases and J by 3 bases; unmatched bases: 6. The CDR3 DNA sequence: TGTGCCAGCAGTGAAGTAGCGGGGGACCGCTACAATGAGCAGTTCTTC. Its protein is CASSEVAGDRYNEQFF.

This clone came up a few times. The chain employs TRBV4-2 and TRBJ1-1; 9 bases line up with TRBD1. Unmatched junction bases numbered 3, after V lost 3 bases and J lost 4 bases. Germline V gives CDR1 LGHNA, CDR2 YNFKEQ. This CDR3 contains 14 residues. The DNA for the CDR3 is TGTGCCAGCAGCCAGCAGACAGGGGGCACTGAAGCTTTCTTT. This translates into CASSQQTGGTEAFF.

This clone was seen a few times. The V call is TRBV10-3, the J call TRBJ2-7; D might be TRBD1 (5 bases). CDR1 is ENHRY and CDR2 is SYGVKD in the germline V gene. The CDR3 spans 18 residues. Trimming took off 0 bases at V and 2 bases at J, with 20 bases between the two ends. The CDR3 coding sequence is TGTGCCATCAGTGAGTCAGGGGATAGAGGCAGGCCTGCCTACGAGCAGTACTTC. This codes for CAISESGDRGRPAYEQYF.

A word on this clone: Other DNA sequences from this sample encode an identical CDR3 as well. This rearrangement joins TRBV14 to TRBJ1-3, with TRBD1 identical over 7 bases. The length of the CDR3 is 16 residues. V lost 3 bases to trimming and J lost 1 base; unmatched junction nucleotides: 6. Looked up from germline, CDR1 is SGHDN and CDR2 is FVKESK. The CDR3 region is CASSHYGTASGNTIYF. Here the CDR3 DNA reads TGTGCCAGCAGCCACTACGGGACAGCATCTGGAAACACCATATATTTT. The variable domain in full, with the rest retrieved from reference TRBV14 and TRBJ1-3, is EAGVTQFPSHSVIEKGQTVTLRCDPISGHDNLYWYRRVMGKEIKFLLHFVKESKQDESGMPNNRFLAERTGGTYSTLKVQPAELEDSGVYFCASSHYGTASGNTIYFGEGSWLTVV.

This clone appeared a few times. The J gene is TRBJ1-1, the V gene TRBV5-6; 8 bases are a match to TRBD1. Trimming at V came to 0 bases and at J to 3 bases, leaving 13 bases not matched to a gene. CDR1 and CDR2 (germline): SGHDT, YYEEEE. The length of the CDR3 is 18 residues. In DNA, the CDR3 is TGTGCCAGCAGCTTGGCAGGGGAACAGGGGGATCGAGACACTGAAGCTTTCTTT. It specifies CASSLAGEQGDRDTEAFF.

V usage is TRBV10-3 and J usage is TRBJ1-1; a possible D gene is TRBD1 (5 bases). In germline, CDR1 is ENHRY, CDR2 SYGVKD. The CDR3 sequence is 13 residues long. Trimming removed 6 bases at V and 3 bases at J, with 11 bases between. DNA of the CDR3: TGTGCCATCAGGGGGGGGGTGGACACTGAAGCTTTCTTT. Translation: CAIRGGVDTEAFF.

The rearrangement uses TRBV6-6 and TRBJ2-2, with D perhaps TRBD1 (5 bases). The V gene's germline CDR1 is MNHNY and CDR2 SVGAGI (reference sequence). This CDR3 contains 15 residues. V lost 2 bases to trimming and J lost 7 bases, with 14 bases between them. The CDR3 is CASSYVQGPYGELFF. Written as DNA, the CDR3 is TGTGCCAGCAGTTACGTTCAGGGCCCATACGGGGAGCTGTTTTTT.

To note about this clone: Compared with germline, one end of the junction differs, possibly owing to a read error. This chain uses TRBV9 with TRBJ1-2, with 9 bases aligning to TRBD1. Germline-derived CDR1 and CDR2 are SGDLS and YYNGEE. The CDR3 spans 14 residues. The CDR3 DNA follows: TGTGCCAGCACCTCCCGACAGGGGGGCTATGGCCACACCTTC. Amino acid sequence: CASTSRQGGYGHTF.

CDR3 bases: TGTGCCAGCAGTTTAGAGGGGGCCAACACTGAAGCTTTCTTT. Protein: CASSLEGANTEAFF. The V and J genes are TRBV27 and TRBJ1-1; 7 nucleotides agree with TRBD1. J gave up 2 bases and V 2 bases, and 2 bases lay outside the gene matches. CDR1 and CDR2 (germline): MNHEY, SMNVEV (reference sequence). There are 14 residues in the CDR3.

The chain joins TRBV2 to TRBJ2-7, with 7 bases lining up with TRBD2. The CDR3 loop spans 14 amino acids. V trimming: 4 bases; J trimming: 2 bases; junction bases outside the gene matches: 5. Germline V gene sequence: CDR1 SNHLY, CDR2 FYNNEI. The CDR3 DNA reads as TGTGCCAGCAGTGTCAGAGCGGGGACCTACGAGCAGTACTTC. Translating gives CASSVRAGTYEQYF. The full variable domain, with the rest looked up from reference TRBV2 and TRBJ2-7, is EPEVTQTPSHQVTQMGQEVILRCVPISNHLYFYWYRQILGQKVEFLVSFYNNEISEKSEIFDDQFSVERPDGSNFTLKIRSTKLEDSAMYFCASSVRAGTYEQYFGPGTRLTVT.